The sequence of this TCR beta chain was determined in a study of blood T cell repertoires in COVID-19. The CDR3 totals 12 residues. The ends were cut back, 5 bases at V and 3 bases at J, with 7 bases in the middle. The data were produced by immunoSEQ multiplex PCR, yet TCRdb's version contains in-frame clones alone and is incomplete. The sample has around 200,000 clones, about 90% seen once. The sequence derives from a man aged 70-80 years with active or convalescent COVID-19. The V gene is TRBV12-3 or TRBV12-4, the J gene TRBJ1-2; D may be TRBD1 (5 bases). The sequencing sample was made of peripheral blood. CDR3 residues: CASSDSYYGYTF. For the CDR3, the DNA is TGTGCCAGCAGTGACAGTTACTATGGCTACACCTTC.